This T cell receptor (beta chain) was retrieved from a study of T cells in Graves' hyperthyroidism and ophthalmopathy. Broader study findings: Clonotypes that were expanded in thyroid above 0.001 mostly appeared in blood too.

V shed 3 bases, J shed 4 bases, and the junction held 7 bases outside the gene matches. The CDR3 runs to 15 residues. Germline assignment: CDR1 DFQATT and CDR2 SNEGSKA (reference sequence). Researchers amplified the TCR beta CDR3 regions from RNA transcripts. The HTBI primer set drove a first-round RT-PCR of the TCR CDR3. TCRdb reprocessed the multiplex PCR reads via MiXCR and lists one record per CDR3 protein. There are about 840,000 distinct CDR3 sequences in the sample; around 39% occur only once, and 7.5% to 9.5% lies in the top ten. Diagnoses used clinical symptoms, serum thyroxine and TRAb, thyroid ultrasound and orbital computed tomography. As for this clonotype: Its antigen is not identified.

J is TRBJ2-2 and V is TRBV20-1; TRBD2 matches 8 bases. This receptor was obtained from a man aged 18 to 29 with Graves' hyperthyroidism. The source material was blood. This CDR3 reads CSARRSGGRTGELFF. The CDR3 nucleotides read TGCAGTGCTAGGCGGAGCGGGGGCCGCACCGGGGAGCTGTTTTTT.